This TCR beta chain was observed in a study of T cell repertoires in cytomegalovirus infection. Study context: CMV infection together with matching HLA type was indicated by public TCR beta signatures. Study results and caveats: In two of eight donors, the top clonotype was HLA-C-restricted CMV-specific. Identification of carriers of CMV plus the relevant HLA was performed using cumulative public TCR beta family frequency.

One entry per CDR3 protein results from TCRdb running MiXCR on the reads. The repertoire holds 250,000 to 350,000 distinct CDR3 sequences, with around 25% as singletons. There are many counts of this clonotype. Its antigen is as yet unknown. V gave up 3 bases and J gave up 4 bases; unmatched junction bases: 9. This CDR3 has 16 amino acids. Germline CDR1 and CDR2: SGHVT and SQSDAQ. The receptor was isolated from a human donor in good health (CMV status not recorded). Some clones in this sample may be carry-over from other donors' samples. The sequenced sample consisted of PBMCs. This rearrangement joins TRBV7-4 to TRBJ2-3; 8 nucleotides agree with TRBD1. The CDR3 sequence: CASSFRTGKFADTQYF. In DNA, the CDR3 is TGTGCCAGCAGCTTTAGGACAGGGAAGTTCGCAGATACGCAGTATTTT.